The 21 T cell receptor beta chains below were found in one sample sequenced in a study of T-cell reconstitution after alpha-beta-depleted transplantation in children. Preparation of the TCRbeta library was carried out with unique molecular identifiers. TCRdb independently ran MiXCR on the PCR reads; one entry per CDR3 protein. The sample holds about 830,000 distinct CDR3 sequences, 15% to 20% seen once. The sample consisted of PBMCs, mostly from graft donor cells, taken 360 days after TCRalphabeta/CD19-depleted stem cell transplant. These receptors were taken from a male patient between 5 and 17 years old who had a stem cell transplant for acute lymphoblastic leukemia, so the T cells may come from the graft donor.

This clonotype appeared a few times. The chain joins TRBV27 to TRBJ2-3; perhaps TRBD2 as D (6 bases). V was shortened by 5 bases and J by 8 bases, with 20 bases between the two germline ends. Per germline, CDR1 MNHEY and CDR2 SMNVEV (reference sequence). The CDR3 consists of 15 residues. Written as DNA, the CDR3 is TGTGCCAGCAGTATGGAGGGACCCCCTTTTGGTACGCAGTATTTT. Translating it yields CASSMEGPPFGTQYF.

This CDR3 is CASSPLGTNIQYF. CDR3 in DNA: TGTGCCAGCAGCCCTTTGGGTACAAACATTCAGTACTTC. V is TRBV9 and J is TRBJ2-4; D unclear. Germline-derived CDR1 and CDR2 are SGDLS and YYNGEE. This CDR3 comprises 13 residues. Trimming removed 4 bases from V and 6 bases from J, with 11 bases in between.

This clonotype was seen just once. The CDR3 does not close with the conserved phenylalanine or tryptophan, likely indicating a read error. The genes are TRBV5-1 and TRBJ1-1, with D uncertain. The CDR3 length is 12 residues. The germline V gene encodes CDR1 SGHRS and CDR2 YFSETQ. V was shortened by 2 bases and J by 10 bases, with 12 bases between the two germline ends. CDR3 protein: CASSFTGLGAFC. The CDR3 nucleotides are TGCGCCAGCAGCTTTACGGGGTTGGGAGCTTTCTGT.

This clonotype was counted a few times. The DNA for the CDR3 is TGTGCCAGCAGCTTGGGGGTGGACGGCACTGAAGCTTTCTTT. Translation gives CASSLGVDGTEAFF. The J gene is TRBJ1-1, the V gene TRBV7-9, with D possibly TRBD1 on 5 matching bases. V lost 3 bases, J lost 4 bases, and 12 bases lay in between. CDR1 is SEHNR, CDR2 FQNEAQ, per germline (reference sequence). CDR3 size: 14 residues. Full variable domain (remainder filled in from reference TRBV7-9 and TRBJ1-1): DTGVSQNPRHKITKRGQNVTFRCDPISEHNRLYWYRQTLGQGPEFLTYFQNEAQLEKSRLLSDRFSAERPKGSFSTLEIQRTEQGDSAMYLCASSLGVDGTEAFFGQGTRLTVV.

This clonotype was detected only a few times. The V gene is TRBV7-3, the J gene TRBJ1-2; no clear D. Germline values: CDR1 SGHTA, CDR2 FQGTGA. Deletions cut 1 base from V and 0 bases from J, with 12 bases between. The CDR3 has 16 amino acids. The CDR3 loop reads CASSLMSPGSNYGYTF. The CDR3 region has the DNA TGTGCCAGCAGCTTAATGTCCCCCGGGTCTAACTATGGCTACACCTTC.

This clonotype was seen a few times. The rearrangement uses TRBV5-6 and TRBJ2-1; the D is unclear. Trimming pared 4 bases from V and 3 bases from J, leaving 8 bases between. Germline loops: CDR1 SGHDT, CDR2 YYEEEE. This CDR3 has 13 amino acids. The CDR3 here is CASSRPYYNEQFF. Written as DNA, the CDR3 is TGTGCCAGCAGCCGTCCTTACTACAATGAGCAGTTCTTC.

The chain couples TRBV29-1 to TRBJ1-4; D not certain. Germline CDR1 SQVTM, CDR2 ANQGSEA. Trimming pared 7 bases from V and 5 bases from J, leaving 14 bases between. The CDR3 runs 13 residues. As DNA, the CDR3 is TGCAGCGGGAAGACATCATACAATGAAAAACTGTTTTTT. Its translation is CSGKTSYNEKLFF.

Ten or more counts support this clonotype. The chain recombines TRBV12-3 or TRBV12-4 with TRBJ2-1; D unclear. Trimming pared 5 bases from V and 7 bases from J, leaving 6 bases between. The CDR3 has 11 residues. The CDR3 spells CASSPRNEQFF. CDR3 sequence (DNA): TGTGCCAGCAGTCCTAGGAATGAGCAGTTCTTC.

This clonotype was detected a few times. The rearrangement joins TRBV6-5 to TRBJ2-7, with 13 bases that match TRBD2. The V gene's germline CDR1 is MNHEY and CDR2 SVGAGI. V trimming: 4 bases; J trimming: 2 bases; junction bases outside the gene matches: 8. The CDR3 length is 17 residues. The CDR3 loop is CASSSGLAGERPYEQYF. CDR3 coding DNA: TGTGCCAGCAGTTCAGGACTAGCGGGAGAACGGCCCTACGAGCAGTACTTC.

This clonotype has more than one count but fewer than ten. The CDR3 DNA is TGCAGCGTTGAAGAAGAAGCACTAGCGGGGGACTACGAGCAGTACTTC. This gives the protein CSVEEEALAGDYEQYF. The rearrangement uses TRBV29-1 and TRBJ2-7; 11 nucleotides align to TRBD2. Trimming removed 0 bases from V and 3 bases from J; junction bases left unmatched: 7. Germline values: CDR1 SQVTM, CDR2 ANQGSEA. The CDR3 is made up of 16 amino acids.

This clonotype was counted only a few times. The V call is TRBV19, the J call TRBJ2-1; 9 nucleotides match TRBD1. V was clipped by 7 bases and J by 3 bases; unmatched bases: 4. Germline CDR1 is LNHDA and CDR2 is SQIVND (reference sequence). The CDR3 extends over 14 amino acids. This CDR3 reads CASKRGQGYNEQFF. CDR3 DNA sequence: TGTGCCAGTAAGCGGGGACAGGGCTACAATGAGCAGTTCTTC. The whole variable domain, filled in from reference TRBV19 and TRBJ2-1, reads DGGITQSPKYLFRKEGQNVTLSCEQNLNHDAMYWYRQDPGQGLRLIYYSQIVNDFQKGDIAEGYSVSREKKESFPLTVTSAQKNPTAFYLCASKRGQGYNEQFFGPGTRLTVL.

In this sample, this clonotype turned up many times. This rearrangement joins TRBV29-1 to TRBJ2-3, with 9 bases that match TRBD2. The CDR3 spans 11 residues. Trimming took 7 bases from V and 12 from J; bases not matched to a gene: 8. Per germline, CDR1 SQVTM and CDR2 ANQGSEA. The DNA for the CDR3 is TGCAGCGGTGGTAGCGGGAGCCATCAGTATTTT. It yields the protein CSGGSGSHQYF.

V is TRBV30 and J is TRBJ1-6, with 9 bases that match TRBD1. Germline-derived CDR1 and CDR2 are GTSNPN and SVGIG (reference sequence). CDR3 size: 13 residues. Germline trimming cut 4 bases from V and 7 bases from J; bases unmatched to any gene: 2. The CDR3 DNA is TGTGCCTGGACGGGACAGGGAAATTCACCCCTCCACTTT. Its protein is CAWTGQGNSPLHF.

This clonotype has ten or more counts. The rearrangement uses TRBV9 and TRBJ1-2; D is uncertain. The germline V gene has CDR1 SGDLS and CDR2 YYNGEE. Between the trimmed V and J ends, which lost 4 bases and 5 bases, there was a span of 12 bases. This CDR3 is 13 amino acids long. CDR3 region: CASSSPGPYGYTF. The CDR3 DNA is TGTGCCAGCAGCTCCCCCGGCCCGTATGGCTACACCTTC.

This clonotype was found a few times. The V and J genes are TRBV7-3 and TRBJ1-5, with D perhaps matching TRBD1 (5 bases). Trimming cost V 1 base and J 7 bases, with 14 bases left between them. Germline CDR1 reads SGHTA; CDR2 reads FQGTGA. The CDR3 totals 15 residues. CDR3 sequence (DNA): TGTGCCAGCAGCTTAAATTGGGCAGGGAACCAGCCCCAGCATTTT. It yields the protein CASSLNWAGNQPQHF.

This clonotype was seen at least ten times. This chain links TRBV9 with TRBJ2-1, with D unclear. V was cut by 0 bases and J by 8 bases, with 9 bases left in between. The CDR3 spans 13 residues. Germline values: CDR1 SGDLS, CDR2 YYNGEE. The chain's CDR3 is CASSVEDPHEQFF. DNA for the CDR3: TGTGCCAGCAGCGTAGAGGACCCGCATGAGCAGTTCTTC.

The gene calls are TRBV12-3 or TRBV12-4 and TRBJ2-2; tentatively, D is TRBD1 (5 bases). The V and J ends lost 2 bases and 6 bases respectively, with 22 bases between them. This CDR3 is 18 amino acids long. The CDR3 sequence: CASSLPAGNKAIAGELFF. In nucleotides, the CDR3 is TGTGCCAGCAGTTTACCCGCAGGGAACAAGGCTATCGCCGGGGAGCTGTTTTTT.

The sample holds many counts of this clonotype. The CDR3 loop is CASSPRRNGFDGYTF. Here the CDR3 DNA reads TGTGCCAGCAGCCCCCGGCGGAACGGCTTCGATGGCTACACCTTC. The chain is built from TRBV7-9 and TRBJ1-2, with D unresolved. V was trimmed by 5 bases and J by 6 bases, leaving 19 bases between them. Germline lookup yields CDR1 SEHNR and CDR2 FQNEAQ (reference sequence). The CDR3 spans 15 residues.

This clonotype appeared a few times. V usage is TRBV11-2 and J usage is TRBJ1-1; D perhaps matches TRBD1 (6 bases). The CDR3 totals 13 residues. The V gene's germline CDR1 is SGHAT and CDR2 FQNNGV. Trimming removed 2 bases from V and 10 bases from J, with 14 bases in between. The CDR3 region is CASSLWEKGGAFF. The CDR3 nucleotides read TGTGCCAGCAGCTTATGGGAGAAAGGGGGAGCTTTCTTT.

The CDR3 sequence is CASSLPGHLQETQYF. The CDR3 DNA reads TGCGCCAGCAGCTTGCCGGGACACCTCCAAGAGACCCAGTACTTC. The chain is built from TRBV5-1 and TRBJ2-5; possible D gene TRBD1, 6 bases. Germline values: CDR1 SGHRS, CDR2 YFSETQ. V was cut by 1 base and J by 1 base, with 11 bases left in between. The CDR3 runs to 15 residues.

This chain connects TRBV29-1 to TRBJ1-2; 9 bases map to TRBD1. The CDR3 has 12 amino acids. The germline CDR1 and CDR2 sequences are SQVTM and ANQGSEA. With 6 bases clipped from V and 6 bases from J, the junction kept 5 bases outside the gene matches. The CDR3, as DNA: TGCAGCGTCCCACAGGGGGCGCATGGCTACACCTTC. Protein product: CSVPQGAHGYTF.